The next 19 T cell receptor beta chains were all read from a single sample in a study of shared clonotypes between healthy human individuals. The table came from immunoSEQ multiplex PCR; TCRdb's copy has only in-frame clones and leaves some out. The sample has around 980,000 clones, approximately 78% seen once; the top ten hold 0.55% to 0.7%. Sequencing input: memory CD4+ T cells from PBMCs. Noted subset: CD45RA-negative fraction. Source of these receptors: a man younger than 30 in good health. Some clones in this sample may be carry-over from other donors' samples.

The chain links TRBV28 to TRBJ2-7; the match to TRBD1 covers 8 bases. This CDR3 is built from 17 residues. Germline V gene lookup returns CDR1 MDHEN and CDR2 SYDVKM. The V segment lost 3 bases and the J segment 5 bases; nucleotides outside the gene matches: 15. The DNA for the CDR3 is TGTGCCAGCAGTTTCGCGCAGGGGGCCTATGCTTTCCACGAGCAGTACTTC. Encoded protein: CASSFAQGAYAFHEQYF.

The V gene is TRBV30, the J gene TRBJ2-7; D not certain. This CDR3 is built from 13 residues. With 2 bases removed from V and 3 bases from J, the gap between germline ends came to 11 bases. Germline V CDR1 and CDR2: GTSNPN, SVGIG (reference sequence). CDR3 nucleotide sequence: TGTGCCTGGAGTCCCAGACAATTCTACGAGCAGTACTTC. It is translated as CAWSPRQFYEQYF. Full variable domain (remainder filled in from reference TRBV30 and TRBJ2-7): SQTIHQWPATLVQPVGSPLSLECTVEGTSNPNLYWYRQAAGRGLQLLFYSVGIGQISSEVPQNLSASRPQDRQFILSSKKLLLSDSGFYLCAWSPRQFYEQYFGPGTRLTVT.

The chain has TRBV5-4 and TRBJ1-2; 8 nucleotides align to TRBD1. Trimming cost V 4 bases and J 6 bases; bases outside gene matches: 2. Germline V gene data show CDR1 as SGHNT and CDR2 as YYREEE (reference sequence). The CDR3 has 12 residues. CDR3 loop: CASSQTGDGYTF. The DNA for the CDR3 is TGTGCCAGCAGCCAGACAGGGGATGGCTACACCTTC.

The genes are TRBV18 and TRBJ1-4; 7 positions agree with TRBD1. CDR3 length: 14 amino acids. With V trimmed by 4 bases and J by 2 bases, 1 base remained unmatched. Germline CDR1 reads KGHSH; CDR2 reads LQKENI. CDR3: CASSRQGTNEKLFF. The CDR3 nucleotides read TGTGCCAGCTCACGACAGGGTACTAATGAAAAACTGTTTTTT.

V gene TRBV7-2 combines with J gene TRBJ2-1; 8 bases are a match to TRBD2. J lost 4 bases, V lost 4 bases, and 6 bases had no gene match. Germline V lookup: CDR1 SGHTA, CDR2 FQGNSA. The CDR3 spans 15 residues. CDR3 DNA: TGTGCCAGCAGCTCACGGGCGGGAGGTTACAATGAGCAGTTCTTC. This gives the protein CASSSRAGGYNEQFF.

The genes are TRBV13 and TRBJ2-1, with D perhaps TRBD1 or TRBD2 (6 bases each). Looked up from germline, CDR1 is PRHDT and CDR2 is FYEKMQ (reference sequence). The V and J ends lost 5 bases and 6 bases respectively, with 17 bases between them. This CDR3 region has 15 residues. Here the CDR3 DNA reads TGTGCCAGCAGCGCAACCGGGGGCGTAATCAATGAGCAGTTCTTC. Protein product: CASSATGGVINEQFF.

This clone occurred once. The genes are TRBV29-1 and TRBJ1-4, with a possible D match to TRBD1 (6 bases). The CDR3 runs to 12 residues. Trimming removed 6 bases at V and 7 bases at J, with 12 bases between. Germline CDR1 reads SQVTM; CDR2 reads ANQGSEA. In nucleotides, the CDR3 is TGCAGCGTGGGGGCAGGGAGTGAAAAACTGTTTTTT. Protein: CSVGAGSEKLFF.

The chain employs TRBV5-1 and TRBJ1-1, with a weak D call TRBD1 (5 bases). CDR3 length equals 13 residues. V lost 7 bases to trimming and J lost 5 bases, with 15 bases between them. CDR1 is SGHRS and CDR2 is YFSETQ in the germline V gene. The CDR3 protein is CASGLGGATEAFF. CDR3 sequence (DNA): TGCGCCAGCGGGCTCGGCGGGGCGACTGAAGCTTTCTTT.

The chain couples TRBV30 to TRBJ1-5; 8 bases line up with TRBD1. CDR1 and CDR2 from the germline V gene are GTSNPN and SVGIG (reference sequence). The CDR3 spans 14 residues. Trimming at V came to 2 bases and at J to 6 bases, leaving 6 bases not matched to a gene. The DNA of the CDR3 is TGTGCCTGGAGTATAGGACAGGGTGGTCAGCCCCAGCATTTT. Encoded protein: CAWSIGQGGQPQHF. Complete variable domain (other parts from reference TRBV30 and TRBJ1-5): SQTIHQWPATLVQPVGSPLSLECTVEGTSNPNLYWYRQAAGRGLQLLFYSVGIGQISSEVPQNLSASRPQDRQFILSSKKLLLSDSGFYLCAWSIGQGGQPQHFGDGTRLSIL.

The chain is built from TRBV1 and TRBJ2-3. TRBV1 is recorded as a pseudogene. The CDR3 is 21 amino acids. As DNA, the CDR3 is TGCACCAGCAACCCAAGATTAATCTTGACCCAAAGGGGGGAACGCACAGATACGCAGTATTTT. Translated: CTSNPRLILTQRGERTDTQYF.

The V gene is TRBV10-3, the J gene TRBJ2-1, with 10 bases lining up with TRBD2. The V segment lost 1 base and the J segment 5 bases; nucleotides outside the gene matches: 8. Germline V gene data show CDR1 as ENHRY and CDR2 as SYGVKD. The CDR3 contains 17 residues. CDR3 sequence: CAISEWQREGSDNEQFF. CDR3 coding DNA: TGTGCCATCAGTGAGTGGCAGCGGGAGGGCTCGGACAATGAGCAGTTCTTC.

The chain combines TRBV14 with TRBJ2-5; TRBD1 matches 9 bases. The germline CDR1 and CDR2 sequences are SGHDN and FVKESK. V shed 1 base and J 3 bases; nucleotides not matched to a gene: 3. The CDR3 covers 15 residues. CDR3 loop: CASSQVGDREETQYF. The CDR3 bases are TGTGCCAGCAGCCAAGTGGGGGACAGGGAAGAGACCCAGTACTTC.

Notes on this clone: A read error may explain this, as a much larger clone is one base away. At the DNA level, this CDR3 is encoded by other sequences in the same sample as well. Written as DNA, the CDR3 is TGTGCCAGCAGCCCCGGGGGGAGCTCCTACGAGCAGTACTTC. As protein: CASSPGGSSYEQYF. The chain joins TRBV28 to TRBJ2-7, with TRBD2 identical over 7 bases. Trimming took 6 bases from V and 0 from J; bases not matched to a gene: 5. The CDR3 spans 14 residues. Germline-derived CDR1 and CDR2 are MDHEN and SYDVKM.

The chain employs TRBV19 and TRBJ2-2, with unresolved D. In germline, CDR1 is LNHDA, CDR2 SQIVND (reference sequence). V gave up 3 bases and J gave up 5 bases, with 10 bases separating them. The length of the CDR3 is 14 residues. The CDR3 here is CASSISRRTGELFF. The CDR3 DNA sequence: TGTGCCAGTAGTATCAGTCGCAGAACCGGGGAGCTGTTTTTT.

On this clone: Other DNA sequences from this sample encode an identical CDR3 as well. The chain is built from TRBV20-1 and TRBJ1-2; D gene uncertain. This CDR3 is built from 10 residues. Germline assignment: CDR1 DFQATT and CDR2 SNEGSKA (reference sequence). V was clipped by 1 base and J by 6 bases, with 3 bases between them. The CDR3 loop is CSARGDGYTF. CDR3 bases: TGCAGTGCTAGAGGGGATGGCTACACCTTC.

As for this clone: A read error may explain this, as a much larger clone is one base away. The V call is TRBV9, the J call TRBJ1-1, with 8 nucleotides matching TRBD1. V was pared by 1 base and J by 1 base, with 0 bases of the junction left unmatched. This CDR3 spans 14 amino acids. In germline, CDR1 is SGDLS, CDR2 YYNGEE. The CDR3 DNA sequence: TGTGCCAGCAGCGTACAGGGGGCGAACACTGAAGCTTTCTTT. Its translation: CASSVQGANTEAFF.

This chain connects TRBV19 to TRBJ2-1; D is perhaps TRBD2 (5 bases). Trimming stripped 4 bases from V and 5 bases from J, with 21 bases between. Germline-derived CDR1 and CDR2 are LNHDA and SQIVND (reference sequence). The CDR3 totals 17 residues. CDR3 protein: CASSKGVLVGYDNEQFF. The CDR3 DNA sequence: TGTGCCAGTAGTAAGGGAGTATTGGTGGGGTACGACAATGAGCAGTTCTTC.

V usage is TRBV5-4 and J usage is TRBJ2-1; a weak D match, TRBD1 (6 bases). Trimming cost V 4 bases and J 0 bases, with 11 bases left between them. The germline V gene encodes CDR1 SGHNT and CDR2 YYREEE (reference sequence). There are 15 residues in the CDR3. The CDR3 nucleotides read TGTGCCAGCAGCCGCGGACAGAGCTCCTACAATGAGCAGTTCTTC. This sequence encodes CASSRGQSSYNEQFF.

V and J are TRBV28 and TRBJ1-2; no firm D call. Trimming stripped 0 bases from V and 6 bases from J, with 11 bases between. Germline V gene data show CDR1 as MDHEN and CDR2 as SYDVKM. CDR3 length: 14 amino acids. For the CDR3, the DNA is TGTGCCAGCAGTTTATGGATAGTCGGGAATGGCTACACCTTC. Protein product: CASSLWIVGNGYTF.